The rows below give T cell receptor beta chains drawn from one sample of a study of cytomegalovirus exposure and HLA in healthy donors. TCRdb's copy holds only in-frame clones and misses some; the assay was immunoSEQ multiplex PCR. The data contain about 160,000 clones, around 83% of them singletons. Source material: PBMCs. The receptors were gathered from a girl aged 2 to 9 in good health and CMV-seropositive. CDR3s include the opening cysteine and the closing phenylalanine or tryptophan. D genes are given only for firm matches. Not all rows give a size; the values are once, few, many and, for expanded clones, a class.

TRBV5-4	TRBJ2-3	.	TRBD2	CASSPGTTTDTQYF	TGTGCCAGCAGCCCCGGGACTACCACAGATACGCAGTATTTT
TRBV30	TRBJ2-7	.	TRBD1	CAWSGTGKGYF	TGTGCCTGGAGTGGGACAGGGAAAGGGTACTTC
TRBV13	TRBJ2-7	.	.	CASSLGGAVSYEQYF	TGTGCCAGCAGCTTAGGAGGGGCGGTTTCCTACGAGCAGTACTTC
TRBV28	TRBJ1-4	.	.	CASSSELGREKLFF	TGTGCCAGCAGTTCAGAGCTAGGAAGAGAAAAACTGTTTTTT
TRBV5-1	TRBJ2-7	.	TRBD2	CASGFQTGGYEQYF	TGCGCCAGCGGTTTCCAAACGGGGGGCTACGAGCAGTACTTC
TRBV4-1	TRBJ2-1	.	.	CASSLSSGGDEQFF	TGCGCCAGCAGCCTCTCCTCAGGAGGAGATGAGCAGTTCTTC
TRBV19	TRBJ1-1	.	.	CASSRQQVGEAFF	TGTGCCAGTAGTCGACAGCAGGTAGGAGAAGCTTTCTTT
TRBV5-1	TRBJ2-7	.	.	CASSLTASYEQYF	TGCGCCAGCAGCCTGACAGCCTCCTACGAGCAGTACTTC
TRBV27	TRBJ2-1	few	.	CASSSDYPRDWFF	TGTGCCAGCAGTTCGGACTACCCTCGGGACTGGTTCTTC
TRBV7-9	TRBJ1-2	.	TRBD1	CASSLQGESGYTF	TGTGCCAGCAGCTTGCAGGGGGAGAGTGGCTACACCTTC
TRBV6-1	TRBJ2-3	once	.	CASIFSGHLTDTQYF	TGTGCCAGCATTTTCTCGGGACACCTCACAGATACGCAGTATTTT
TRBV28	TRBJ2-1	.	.	CASSSGGYNEQFF	TGTGCCAGCAGTTCCGGGGGATACAATGAGCAGTTCTTC
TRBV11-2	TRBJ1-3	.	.	CASSNGAPQRLSGNTIYF	TGTGCCAGCAGCAATGGGGCCCCACAGCGACTCTCTGGAAACACCATATATTTT
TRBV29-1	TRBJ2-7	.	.	CSVDIRVSVSCEQYF	TGCAGCGTTGATATCCGAGTCTCGGTTTCTTGCGAGCAGTACTTC
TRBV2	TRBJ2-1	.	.	CASRPAASYNEQFF	TGTGCCAGCAGGCCAGCGGCCTCCTACAATGAGCAGTTCTTC
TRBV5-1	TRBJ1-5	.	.	CASSSGGGNQPQHF	TGCGCCAGCAGCTCCGGGGGGGGGAATCAGCCCCAGCATTTT
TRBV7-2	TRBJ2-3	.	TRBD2	CASSFGTSGGGDTQYF	TGTGCCAGCAGCTTCGGGACTAGCGGAGGAGGGGATACGCAGTATTTT
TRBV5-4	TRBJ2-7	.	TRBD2	CASSLEGLVGVAYEQYF	TGTGCCAGCAGCTTAGAAGGACTAGTGGGAGTCGCCTACGAGCAGTACTTC
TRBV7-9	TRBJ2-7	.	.	CASSLGIRPRYEQYF	TGTGCCAGCAGCTTAGGTATTCGGCCTAGATACGAGCAGTACTTC
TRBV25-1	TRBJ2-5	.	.	CASSEWGGHRETQYF	TGTGCCAGCAGTGAATGGGGGGGCCATCGGGAGACCCAGTACTTC
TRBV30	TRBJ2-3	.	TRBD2	CAWSGTERGPDTQYF	TGTGCCTGGAGTGGTACGGAGCGGGGCCCAGATACGCAGTATTTT
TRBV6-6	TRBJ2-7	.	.	CASNAGFPLEQYF	TGTGCCAGCAACGCGGGATTTCCCCTGGAGCAGTACTTC
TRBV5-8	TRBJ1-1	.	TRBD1	CASSGQGETEAFF	TGTGCCAGCAGCGGCCAGGGGGAGACTGAAGCTTTCTTT
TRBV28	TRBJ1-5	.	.	CASITTNRVRPQHF	TGTGCCAGCATCACCACGAATCGGGTACGGCCCCAGCATTTT
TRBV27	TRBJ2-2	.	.	CASRRGPPGELFF	TGTGCCAGCAGGCGAGGGCCCCCCGGGGAGCTGTTTTTT
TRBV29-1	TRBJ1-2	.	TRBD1	CSVVGTGALGDYGYTF	TGCAGCGTTGTCGGAACAGGGGCGCTCGGGGACTATGGCTACACCTTC
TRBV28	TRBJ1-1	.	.	CASSPFFRNTEAFF	TGTGCCAGCAGCCCCTTCTTTCGGAACACTGAAGCTTTCTTT
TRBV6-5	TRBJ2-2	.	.	CASSSGTGELFF	TGTGCCAGCAGCTCGGGCACCGGGGAGCTGTTTTTT
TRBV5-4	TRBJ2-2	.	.	CASSRPGDTGELFF	TGTGCCAGCTCACGGCCGGGGGACACCGGGGAGCTGTTTTTT
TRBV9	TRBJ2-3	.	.	CASSGGHTQYF	TGTGCCAGCTCCGGGGGACATACGCAGTATTTT
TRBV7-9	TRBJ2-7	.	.	CASSSPDRLGSYEQYF	TGTGCCAGCAGCTCCCCAGACAGGTTAGGGTCCTACGAGCAGTACTTC
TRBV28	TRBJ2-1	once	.	CASTEAGVRREQFF	TGTGCCAGCACCGAGGCCGGGGTAAGAAGAGAGCAGTTCTTC
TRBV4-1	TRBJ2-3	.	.	CASSQDRPLSDTQYF	TGCGCCAGCAGCCAAGACAGGCCCCTGTCCGATACGCAGTATTTT
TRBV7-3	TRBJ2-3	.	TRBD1	CASSSTGATDTQYF	TGTGCCAGCAGCTCCACAGGGGCGACAGATACGCAGTATTTT
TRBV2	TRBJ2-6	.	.	CASSPGGGVSGANVLTF	TGTGCCAGCAGCCCCGGAGGGGGCGTTTCTGGGGCCAACGTCCTGACTTTC
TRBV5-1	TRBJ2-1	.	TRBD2	CASSPPSGSSSYNEQFF	TGCGCCAGCAGCCCACCTAGCGGGAGCAGCTCCTACAATGAGCAGTTCTTC
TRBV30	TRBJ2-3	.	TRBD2	CAWSWSGRGFSTDTQYF	TGTGCCTGGAGCTGGAGCGGGAGGGGGTTTAGCACAGATACGCAGTATTTT
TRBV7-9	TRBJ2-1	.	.	CASSLEMVDNEQFF	TGTGCCAGCAGCTTGGAGATGGTCGACAATGAGCAGTTCTTC